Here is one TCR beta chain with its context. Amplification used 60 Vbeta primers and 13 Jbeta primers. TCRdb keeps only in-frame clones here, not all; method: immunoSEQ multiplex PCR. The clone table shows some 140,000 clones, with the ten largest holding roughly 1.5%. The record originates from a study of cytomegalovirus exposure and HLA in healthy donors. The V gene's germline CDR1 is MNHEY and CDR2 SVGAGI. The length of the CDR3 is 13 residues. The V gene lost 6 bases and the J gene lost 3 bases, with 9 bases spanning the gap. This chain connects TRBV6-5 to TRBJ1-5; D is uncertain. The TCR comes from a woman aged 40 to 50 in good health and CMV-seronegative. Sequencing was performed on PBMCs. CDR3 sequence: CASRLQINQPQHF. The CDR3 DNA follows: TGTGCCAGCAGGCTGCAGATCAATCAGCCCCAGCATTTT.